The clone carrying this TCR beta chain was detected ten times or more. No antigen is known for it. Unique molecular identifiers were used to barcode this TCRbeta library. TCRdb re-called the PCR reads with MiXCR, one entry per CDR3 protein. The sample holds about 580,000 distinct CDR3 sequences; 20% to 25% are singletons and the top ten take less than 15%. This sample is part of a study of T-cell reconstitution after alpha-beta-depleted transplantation in children. V was trimmed by 4 bases and J by 1 base, leaving 6 bases between them. Germline CDR1 SQVTM, CDR2 ANQGSEA. The CDR3 covers 12 residues. Findings and limits, study-wide: Surviving recipient cells, namely T cells and thymic progenitors, were the source of high day-60 TCRbeta diversity in some patients. Newly produced T cells mostly accounted for T-cell counts and diversity one year post-transplant. In patients about two months after transplant, alpha-beta T cells reportedly arose from several hundred expanded graft clones.

This clonotype was sampled from a boy in the first two years of life who had a stem cell transplant for acute myeloid leukemia, so the T cells may come from the graft donor. Sequenced material: PBMCs, mostly from graft donor cells, taken 360 days after TCRalphabeta/CD19-depleted stem cell transplant. V is TRBV29-1 and J is TRBJ2-3; D remains ambiguous. The CDR3 DNA reads as TGCAGCGTTGTTTGGGGCACAGATACGCAGTATTTT. Amino acid sequence: CSVVWGTDTQYF.